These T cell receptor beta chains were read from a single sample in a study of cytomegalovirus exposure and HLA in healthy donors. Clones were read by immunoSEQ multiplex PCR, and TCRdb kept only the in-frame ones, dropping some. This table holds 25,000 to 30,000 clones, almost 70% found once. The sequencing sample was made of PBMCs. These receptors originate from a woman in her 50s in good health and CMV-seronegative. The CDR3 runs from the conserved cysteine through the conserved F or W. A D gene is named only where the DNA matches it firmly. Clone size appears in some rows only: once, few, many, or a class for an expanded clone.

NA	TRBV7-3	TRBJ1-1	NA	TGTGCCAGCAGCGAGGAGTTTAGTAACACTGAAGCTTTCTTT	CASSEEFSNTEAFF
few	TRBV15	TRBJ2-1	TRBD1	TGTGCCACCAGCACCGAAGGGACAGGGGGTTACTATGAGCAGTTCTTC	CATSTEGTGGYYEQFF
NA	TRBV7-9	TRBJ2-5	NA	TGTGCCAGCAGCTTACCTAGCCGGGAGACCCAGTACTTC	CASSLPSRETQYF
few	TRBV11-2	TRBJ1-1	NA	TGTGCCAGCAGCTTAACTTCAGGGATGAACACTGAAGCTTTCTTT	CASSLTSGMNTEAFF
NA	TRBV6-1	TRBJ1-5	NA	TGTGCCAGCAGTGACGTTAGCAATCAGCCCCAGCATTTT	CASSDVSNQPQHF
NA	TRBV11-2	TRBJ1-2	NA	TGTGCCAGCAGCTATGACAGGCCTGGAGTGGGCTATGGCTACACCTTC	CASSYDRPGVGYGYTF
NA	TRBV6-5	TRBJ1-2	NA	TGTGCCAGCAGTCTATACAGGGAAGGCGGCTACACCTTC	CASSLYREGGYTF
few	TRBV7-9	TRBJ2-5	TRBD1	TGTGCCAGCAGCGGGACAGGGGCCGAGACCCAGTACTTC	CASSGTGAETQYF
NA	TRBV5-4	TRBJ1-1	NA	TGTGCCAGCAAAAGACAGGACACGAACACTGAAGCTTTCTTT	CASKRQDTNTEAFF
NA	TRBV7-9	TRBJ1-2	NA	TGTGCCAGCAGCTTAGCGGAGGCCCCTGGCTACACCTTC	CASSLAEAPGYTF
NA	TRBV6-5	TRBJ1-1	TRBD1	TGTGCCAGCAGACCGGGACAGCCGAACACTGAAGCTTTCTTT	CASRPGQPNTEAFF
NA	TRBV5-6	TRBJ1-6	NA	TGTGCCAGCGGTAATACGGACAGTAGGTATAATTCACCCCTCCACTTT	CASGNTDSRYNSPLHF
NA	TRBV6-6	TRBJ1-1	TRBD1	TGTGCCAGCAGCCCCCGGGACAGGAACACTGAAGCTTTCTTT	CASSPRDRNTEAFF
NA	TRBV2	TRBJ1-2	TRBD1	TGTGCCAGCGGTAGAGACAGGGAAGGATATGATGGCTACACCTTC	CASGRDREGYDGYTF
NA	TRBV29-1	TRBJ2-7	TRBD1	TGCAGCGTTCGGGGGTACAGGGGGAACGCCTACGAGCAGTACTTC	CSVRGYRGNAYEQYF
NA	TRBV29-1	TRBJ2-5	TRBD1	TGCAGCGGTGGACAGGGACTCCTCCTTCTCCAAGAGACCCAGTACTTC	CSGGQGLLLLQETQYF
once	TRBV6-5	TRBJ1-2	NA	TGTGCCAGCATCTCTCCTCCGGATGGCTACACCTTC	CASISPPDGYTF
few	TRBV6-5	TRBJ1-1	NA	TGTGCCAGCAGTTATAGGGGGACCACTGAAGCTTTCTTT	CASSYRGTTEAFF
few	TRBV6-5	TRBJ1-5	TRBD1	TGTGCCAGCAGTTCCGGGACAGGCAATCAGCCCCAGCATTTT	CASSSGTGNQPQHF